This T cell receptor (beta chain) was identified during a study of shared clonotypes between healthy human individuals. Repertoires were generated with immunoSEQ multiplex PCR, while TCRdb's copy carries only in-frame clones and drops some. The repertoire has over a million clones, 98% of them found once; the top ten carry 0.45%. V was shortened by 4 bases and J by 4 bases, with 18 bases between the two germline ends. This CDR3 spans 16 amino acids. Germline CDR1 SGHVS, CDR2 FQNEAQ. The source is a man younger than 40 in good health. The rearrangement joins TRBV7-8 to TRBJ2-3; weak D call: TRBD2 (6 bases). Sequenced input: naive CD4+ T cells sorted from blood. Specified subset: CD45RA+ positively selected. CDR3 coding DNA: TGTGCCAGCAGCTCGACTTGGGGACTGGGGGCAGATACGCAGTATTTT. It specifies CASSSTWGLGADTQYF.